These T cell receptor beta chains were read from a single sample in a study of T cell responses to AZD1222 COVID-19 vaccine. Assay used: immunoSEQ multiplex PCR; TCRdb lists only in-frame clones, some missing. This table has approximately 190,000 clones, approximately 90% appearing once. The sequences come from peripheral blood, collected on day 0 of AZD1222 vaccination. All receptors come from an adult in good health. The CDR3 runs from the conserved cysteine through the conserved F or W. The order of the fields is D gene, clone size, J gene, V gene, CDR3 protein, CDR3 DNA. A D gene is named only where the DNA matches it firmly. Size values are once, few and many counts, or a class for expanded clones, and some rows have none.

D gene: NA; clone size: NA; J gene: TRBJ2-2; V gene: TRBV12-3/TRBV12-4; CDR3 protein: CASSETGELFF; CDR3 DNA: TGTGCCAGCAGCGAGACCGGGGAGCTGTTTTTT
D gene: NA; clone size: once; J gene: TRBJ1-5; V gene: TRBV14; CDR3 protein: CASSRGNQPQHF; CDR3 DNA: TGTGCCAGCAGCCGGGGTAACCAGCCCCAGCATTTT
D gene: NA; clone size: NA; J gene: TRBJ2-7; V gene: TRBV7-9; CDR3 protein: CASSLAVGVVHEQYF; CDR3 DNA: TGTGCCAGCAGCTTAGCTGTTGGGGTAGTCCACGAGCAGTACTTC
D gene: NA; clone size: NA; J gene: TRBJ2-1; V gene: TRBV5-6; CDR3 protein: CASSLPGPLGNEQFF; CDR3 DNA: TGTGCCAGCAGCTTACCAGGGCCCTTGGGAAATGAGCAGTTCTTC
D gene: TRBD2; clone size: NA; J gene: TRBJ2-2; V gene: TRBV27; CDR3 protein: CASSLLITSGRAVGTGELFF; CDR3 DNA: TGTGCCAGCAGTTTATTGATTACTAGCGGGAGGGCCGTCGGCACCGGGGAGCTGTTTTTT
D gene: NA; clone size: NA; J gene: TRBJ2-1; V gene: TRBV19; CDR3 protein: CASSLGEAYNEQFF; CDR3 DNA: TGTGCCAGTAGTTTAGGCGAGGCCTACAATGAGCAGTTCTTC
D gene: NA; clone size: NA; J gene: TRBJ1-6; V gene: TRBV12-5; CDR3 protein: CASGFDANSPLHF; CDR3 DNA: TGTGCTAGTGGTTTCGACGCCAATTCACCCCTCCACTTT
D gene: TRBD1; clone size: NA; J gene: TRBJ1-1; V gene: TRBV9; CDR3 protein: CASSPHLGQGEFRNTEAFF; CDR3 DNA: TGTGCCAGCAGCCCTCACCTTGGCCAGGGGGAGTTTCGGAACACTGAAGCTTTCTTT
D gene: NA; clone size: NA; J gene: TRBJ1-6; V gene: TRBV25-1; CDR3 protein: CASSDRYNSPLHF; CDR3 DNA: TGTGCCAGCAGTGATCGCTATAATTCACCCCTCCACTTT
D gene: TRBD2; clone size: NA; J gene: TRBJ2-5; V gene: TRBV19; CDR3 protein: CASSLAGGQETQYF; CDR3 DNA: TGTGCCAGTAGTCTAGCGGGGGGTCAAGAGACCCAGTACTTC
D gene: NA; clone size: few; J gene: TRBJ1-4; V gene: TRBV5-1; CDR3 protein: CASSSRQQGFGEKLFF; CDR3 DNA: TGCGCCAGCAGCTCAAGGCAACAGGGATTTGGGGAAAAACTGTTTTTT
D gene: TRBD2; clone size: NA; J gene: TRBJ2-7; V gene: TRBV7-2; CDR3 protein: CASSPRLAGYEQYF; CDR3 DNA: TGTGCCAGCAGCCCAAGACTAGCGGGATACGAGCAGTACTTC
D gene: NA; clone size: NA; J gene: TRBJ1-1; V gene: TRBV15; CDR3 protein: CATSRGRGTEAFF; CDR3 DNA: TGTGCCACCAGCAGGGGGCGAGGCACTGAAGCTTTCTTT
D gene: NA; clone size: NA; J gene: TRBJ2-3; V gene: TRBV2; CDR3 protein: CASSDGGLPSTDTQYF; CDR3 DNA: TGTGCCAGCAGTGATGGGGGACTCCCTAGCACAGATACGCAGTATTTT
D gene: NA; clone size: NA; J gene: TRBJ1-6; V gene: TRBV28; CDR3 protein: CASYSSGYNSPLHF; CDR3 DNA: TGTGCCAGCTATTCTTCAGGGTACAATTCACCCCTCCACTTT
D gene: NA; clone size: NA; J gene: TRBJ1-1; V gene: TRBV18; CDR3 protein: CASSPSRATTEAFF; CDR3 DNA: TGTGCCAGCTCACCGAGCAGGGCTACCACTGAAGCTTTCTTT
D gene: NA; clone size: NA; J gene: TRBJ2-5; V gene: TRBV7-3; CDR3 protein: CASSLTGGGETQYF; CDR3 DNA: TGTGCCAGCAGTTTGACCGGGGGCGGGGAGACCCAGTACTTC
D gene: TRBD1; clone size: once; J gene: TRBJ2-1; V gene: TRBV9; CDR3 protein: CASSSTPGQGFYEQFF; CDR3 DNA: TGTGCCAGCAGCTCCACCCCGGGACAGGGTTTCTATGAGCAGTTCTTC
D gene: TRBD1; clone size: NA; J gene: TRBJ1-5; V gene: TRBV5-8; CDR3 protein: CASSFRQGARSNQPQHF; CDR3 DNA: TGTGCCAGCAGCTTCAGACAGGGGGCGCGGAGCAATCAGCCCCAGCATTTT
D gene: NA; clone size: NA; J gene: TRBJ1-2; V gene: TRBV10-3; CDR3 protein: CAISRTTDTGYTF; CDR3 DNA: TGTGCCATCAGTCGGACGACTGACACTGGCTACACCTTC